The 22 T cell receptor beta chains listed next were all sequenced from one sample in a study of T cell repertoires in cytomegalovirus infection. TCRdb ran MiXCR on the reads and lists one entry per CDR3 protein. This sample has over 100,000 distinct CDR3 sequences, with 16% found just once. Sequenced: PBMCs. These receptors all come from a human donor in good health (CMV status not recorded). Some clones in this sample may be carry-over from other donors' samples.

This clonotype was counted at least ten times. The chain employs TRBV7-9 and TRBJ2-1; D possibly corresponds to TRBD1 (5 bases). The germline V and J ends were trimmed by 1 base and 4 bases, with 11 bases remaining between them. The CDR3 has 15 amino acids. Germline CDR1 reads SEHNR; CDR2 reads FQNEAQ (reference sequence). CDR3 sequence (DNA): TGTGCCAGCAGCTTAGGACGGACAAAGTACAATGAGCAGTTCTTC. Encoded protein: CASSLGRTKYNEQFF.

This rearrangement joins TRBV28 to TRBJ1-2; maybe TRBD1 (5 bases). Germline-derived CDR1 and CDR2 are MDHEN and SYDVKM. This CDR3 comprises 13 residues. V was cut by 7 bases and J by 8 bases, with 17 bases left in between. The CDR3 region is CASTFRGEDGYTF. The CDR3 DNA sequence: TGTGCCAGCACTTTCCGGGGGGAAGACGGCTACACCTTC.

This clonotype was seen a handful of times. This chain uses TRBV19 with TRBJ2-7, with TRBD2 identical over 9 bases. Trimming took 5 bases from V and 5 from J; bases not matched to a gene: 4. Germline V gene lookup returns CDR1 LNHDA and CDR2 SQIVND (reference sequence). The length of the CDR3 is 13 residues. DNA of the CDR3: TGTGCCAGTAGTCCTAGCGGGGCCCACGAGCAGTACTTC. Its translation: CASSPSGAHEQYF.

This clonotype appeared a few times. The CDR3 here is CASSALDTQYF. The CDR3 region has the DNA TGTGCCAGCAGTGCCCTCGATACGCAGTATTTT. The chain is built from TRBV2 and TRBJ2-3; D gene uncertain. V was pared by 4 bases and J by 6 bases, with 5 bases between. Per the germline V gene, CDR1 is SNHLY and CDR2 is FYNNEI. CDR3 length equals 11 residues.

This clonotype was detected many times. The junction shows a germline mismatch at one end, possibly a read error. The rearrangement links TRBV12-3 or TRBV12-4 to TRBJ2-5, with 7 bases that match TRBD1. This CDR3 has 12 amino acids. Here the CDR3 reads CASRTPRTGPIF. The CDR3 coding sequence is TGTGCCAGCAGAACGCCCCGGACAGGACCCATCTTC.

J is TRBJ2-7 and V is TRBV29-1, with 8 bases aligning to TRBD1. CDR1 is SQVTM and CDR2 is ANQGSEA in the germline V gene. The trim removed 4 bases at V and 2 bases at J, leaving 10 bases unmatched. The CDR3 has 15 residues. CDR3 protein: CSVALGTGPTYEQYF. Here the CDR3 DNA reads TGCAGCGTTGCCCTTGGGACAGGACCCACCTACGAGCAGTACTTC.

In its sample, this clonotype was seen a few times. In DNA form, the CDR3 reads TGTGCCAGCCCCAGGGGGCATACCGACCCAATGAACACTGAAGCTTTCTTT. Its protein product is CASPRGHTDPMNTEAFF. The gene calls are TRBV2 and TRBJ1-1, with 8 bases identical to TRBD1. The CDR3 loop spans 17 amino acids. After removal of 8 bases from V and 0 bases from J, the junction contained 14 bases not matched to a gene. Germline CDR1 and CDR2: SNHLY and FYNNEI.

This clonotype has ten or more counts. The chain is built from TRBV7-2 and TRBJ2-3; 12 nucleotides agree with TRBD2. There are 18 residues in the CDR3. Losses at the gene ends were 2 bases for V and 0 bases for J; bases not matched to a gene: 6. In germline, CDR1 is SGHTA, CDR2 FQGNSA. The CDR3 is CASSLTSGGRRSTDTQYF. CDR3 sequence (DNA): TGTGCCAGCAGCTTAACTAGCGGGGGGCGTAGAAGCACAGATACGCAGTATTTT. The full variable domain, rest sourced from reference TRBV7-2 and TRBJ2-3, is GAGVSQSPSNKVTEKGKDVELRCDPISGHTALYWYRQSLGQGLEFLIYFQGNSAPDKSGLPSDRFSAERTGGSVSTLTIQRTQQEDSAVYLCASSLTSGGRRSTDTQYFGPGTRLTVL.

This chain uses TRBV7-9 with TRBJ2-3, with D perhaps given as TRBD1 or TRBD2 (5 bases each). Looked up from germline, CDR1 is SEHNR and CDR2 is FQNEAQ (reference sequence). The CDR3 totals 14 residues. Trimming pared 7 bases from V and 4 bases from J, leaving 15 bases between. Here the CDR3 reads CASNPIGAPDTQYF. For the CDR3, the DNA is TGTGCCAGCAACCCTATCGGGGCCCCAGATACGCAGTATTTT.

This clonotype has more than one count but fewer than ten. This clone may be a read error of a much larger clone one base away. The chain couples TRBV7-8 to TRBJ2-7, with D perhaps given as TRBD1 or TRBD2 (5 bases each). Germline-derived CDR1 and CDR2 are SGHVS and FQNEAQ. This CDR3 spans 15 amino acids. CDR3 coding DNA: TGTGCCAACAGCTTATTTGCAGGGACCGCCTACGAGCAGTACTTC. It is translated as CANSLFAGTAYEQYF.

This clonotype was counted at least ten times. The CDR3 here is CASSPQLAGGPGNEQFF. CDR3 bases: TGTGCCAGCAGCCCTCAACTAGCGGGGGGCCCAGGGAATGAGCAGTTCTTC. The chain recombines TRBV7-2 with TRBJ2-1; TRBD2 matches 12 bases. J was trimmed by 7 bases and V by 5 bases; bases with no gene match: 12. This CDR3 contains 17 residues. Germline CDR1 is SGHTA and CDR2 is FQGNSA.

The genes are TRBV11-1 and TRBJ2-1, with no clear D. Trimming pared 5 bases from V and 2 bases from J, leaving 10 bases between. The V gene's germline CDR1 is SGHAT and CDR2 FQDESV (reference sequence). The CDR3 runs 14 residues. Written as DNA, the CDR3 is TGTGCCAGCAGCCCGCAGGAGACCTACAATGAGCAGTTCTTC. Amino acids: CASSPQETYNEQFF. Supplemented by reference TRBV11-1 and TRBJ2-1, the full variable domain reads EAEVAQSPRYKITEKSQAVAFWCDPISGHATLYWYRQILGQGPELLVQFQDESVVDDSQLPKDRFSAERLKGVDSTLKIQPAELGDSAMYLCASSPQETYNEQFFGPGTRLTVL.

This clonotype appeared many times. The chain is built from TRBV6-2 or TRBV6-3 and TRBJ1-5; 7 bases map to TRBD1. The CDR3 covers 16 residues. CDR1 is MNHEY, CDR2 SVGEGT, per germline. Germline trimming cut 6 bases from V and 1 base from J; bases unmatched to any gene: 9. CDR3 nucleotides: TGTGCCAGCAGCCGATCGACAGGGACGAGCAATCAGCCCCAGCATTTT. Residues: CASSRSTGTSNQPQHF.

In its sample, this clonotype was seen many times. The CDR3 region has the DNA TGCAGTGCTTCCCGGGACAGCGGAATGTCTGGGGCCAACGTCCTGACTTTC. It encodes CSASRDSGMSGANVLTF. V gene TRBV20-1 combines with J gene TRBJ2-6; 7 nucleotides agree with TRBD1. Losses at the gene ends were 5 bases for V and 1 base for J; bases not matched to a gene: 11. CDR1 and CDR2 (germline): DFQATT, SNEGSKA (reference sequence). The CDR3 covers 17 residues.

The gene calls are TRBV3-1 and TRBJ2-1; D is undetermined. The germline CDR1 and CDR2 sequences are LGHDT and YNNKEL (reference sequence). The CDR3 sequence is 13 residues long. Trimming shortened V by 6 bases and J by 0 bases, and 6 bases separated the two germline ends. The CDR3 loop is CASRPSSYNEQFF. The DNA for the CDR3 is TGTGCCAGCAGACCCAGCTCCTACAATGAGCAGTTCTTC.

This rearrangement joins TRBV28 to TRBJ2-7; D not resolved. CDR1 is MDHEN, CDR2 SYDVKM, per germline. The CDR3 spans 15 residues. Trimming removed 5 bases at V and 0 bases at J, with 14 bases between. This CDR3 is CASSPPSPSSYEQYF. CDR3 nucleotides: TGTGCCAGCAGTCCCCCCAGTCCGAGCTCCTACGAGCAGTACTTC.

With regard to this clonotype: A read error is possible here, since a much larger clone lies one base away. V gene TRBV28 combines with J gene TRBJ2-3, with D maybe TRBD1 (6 bases). Germline lookup yields CDR1 MDHEN and CDR2 SYDVKM. CDR3 length equals 14 residues. CDR3 in DNA: TGTGCCAGCAGTTCGGCTACCCCGGGACACCCTCCGAATTTT. It encodes CASSSATPGHPPNF.

Sample share makes this clonotype large. The chain couples TRBV7-9 to TRBJ2-7, with 11 bases fitting TRBD2. CDR1 and CDR2 from the germline V gene are SEHNR and FQNEAQ (reference sequence). The CDR3 covers 15 residues. Trimming removed 5 bases from V and 6 bases from J; junction bases left unmatched: 9. For the CDR3, the DNA is TGTGCCAGCAGCCTGCTAGCGGGGGGTCTGGTCGAGCAGTACTTC. As protein: CASSLLAGGLVEQYF.

Ten or more counts support this clonotype. The junction departs from germline at one end; a sequencing error may be responsible. The chain carries TRBV7-7 and TRBJ2-7, with D tentatively TRBD2 (6 bases). Per the germline V gene, CDR1 is SSHAT and CDR2 is FNYEAQ (reference sequence). This CDR3 comprises 16 residues. CDR3 amino acids: CASSPSVIEGRYEQYF. CDR3 DNA sequence: TGTGCTAGCAGCCCCTCGGTCATAGAGGGGAGGTACGAGCAGTACTTC.

A note on this clonotype: A much larger clone lies one base from this, so it may be a read error. For the CDR3, the DNA is TGTGCCAGCAGCCAGCAAAGACTCCACTCTGGAAACACCGTATATTTT. Its protein is CASSQQRLHSGNTVYF. The chain recombines TRBV7-2 with TRBJ1-3; no clear D gene. This CDR3 is built from 16 residues. Per germline, CDR1 SGHTA and CDR2 FQGNSA.

This clonotype was counted at least ten times. CDR3 DNA sequence: TGTGCCAGCAGCTCGACAGGGGGCCTAGAGACCCAGTACTTC. This translates into CASSSTGGLETQYF. V and J are TRBV7-2 and TRBJ2-5; TRBD1 matches at 10 bases. Germline CDR1 SGHTA, CDR2 FQGNSA. V trimming: 4 bases; J trimming: 4 bases; junction bases outside the gene matches: 3. The CDR3 has 14 residues.

The CDR3 spells CASSLNGASNQPQHF. In nucleotides, the CDR3 is TGTGCCAGCAGCTTGAACGGGGCTAGCAATCAGCCCCAGCATTTT. V and J are TRBV7-3 and TRBJ1-5, with D possibly matching TRBD1 (5 bases). The length of the CDR3 is 15 residues. The germline V and J ends were trimmed by 3 bases and 0 bases, with 9 bases remaining between them. From germline, CDR1 is SGHTA and CDR2 FQGTGA.